What follows are 32 T cell receptor beta chains derived from one specimen sequenced in a study of blood T cell repertoires in COVID-19. TCRdb keeps only in-frame clones here, not all; method: immunoSEQ multiplex PCR. The data hold 150,000 to 170,000 clones, with about 86% observed a single time. The source material was PBMCs or T cells enriched from blood (not recorded which). These receptors came from a man aged 45-65 years who had recovered from COVID-19.

The rearrangement joins TRBV18 to TRBJ1-4, with D unresolved. Germline V gives CDR1 KGHSH, CDR2 LQKENI. CDR3 length: 12 residues. The V end lost 2 bases, the J end lost 7 bases, and 5 bases lay between the germline ends. This CDR3 reads CASSPSGEKLFF. The CDR3 DNA reads as TGTGCCAGCTCACCATCAGGTGAAAAACTGTTTTTT.

The CDR3 sequence is CASSGLGGGSDTQYF. For the CDR3, the DNA is TGCGCCAGCAGCGGTTTGGGGGGAGGATCAGATACGCAGTATTTT. This sequence joins TRBV5-1 and TRBJ2-3, with D tentatively TRBD2 (6 bases). Germline V CDR1 and CDR2: SGHRS, YFSETQ. This CDR3 contains 15 residues. The V gene lost 4 bases and the J gene lost 4 bases, with 16 bases spanning the gap.

This clone was picked up a small number of times. The CDR3 sequence is CATSSRDRGYTGELFF. The CDR3 bases are TGTGCCACCAGCAGCCGGGACAGGGGGTACACCGGGGAGCTGTTTTTT. The rearrangement uses TRBV15 and TRBJ2-2, with 11 nucleotides matching TRBD1. CDR3 length equals 16 residues. Germline V CDR1 and CDR2: LNHNV, YYDKDF (reference sequence). V lost 3 bases, J lost 3 bases, and 3 bases stayed unmatched. The full variable domain, rest sourced from reference TRBV15 and TRBJ2-2, is DAMVIQNPRYQVTQFGKPVTLSCSQTLNHNVMYWYQQKSSQAPKLLFHYYDKDFNNEADTPDNFQSRRPNTSFCFLDIRSPGLGDTAMYLCATSSRDRGYTGELFFGEGSRLTVL.

The chain employs TRBV4-2 and TRBJ2-7, with 10 positions matching TRBD2. The CDR3 has 16 residues. In germline, CDR1 is LGHNA, CDR2 YNFKEQ. J gave up 1 base and V 3 bases, and 6 bases lay outside the gene matches. Here the CDR3 reads CASSQVAGGGSYEQYF. The CDR3 DNA follows: TGTGCCAGCAGCCAGGTAGCGGGGGGAGGGTCCTACGAGCAGTACTTC.

The chain couples TRBV6-1 to TRBJ1-4, with D perhaps matching TRBD1 (5 bases). This CDR3 has 14 residues. Germline V gene data show CDR1 as MNHNS and CDR2 as SASEGT. V was trimmed by 1 base and J by 8 bases, leaving 11 bases between them. CDR3 nucleotides: TGTGCCAGCAGTGAAGTGCAGGGCAGGGAAAAACTGTTTTTT. Protein sequence: CASSEVQGREKLFF.

The V gene is TRBV7-9, the J gene TRBJ1-4, with TRBD1 identical over 9 bases. The V segment lost 4 bases and the J segment 1 base; nucleotides outside the gene matches: 4. The CDR3 covers 16 residues. The germline CDR1 and CDR2 sequences are SEHNR and FQNEAQ (reference sequence). CDR3 sequence: CASSSGQGLTNEKLFF. CDR3 coding DNA: TGTGCCAGCAGCTCCGGACAGGGGTTAACTAATGAAAAACTGTTTTTT.

The chain has TRBV12-3 or TRBV12-4 and TRBJ1-5; D is perhaps TRBD1 (5 bases). The length of the CDR3 is 13 residues. Trimming took off 3 bases at V and 7 bases at J, with 10 bases between the two ends. Here the CDR3 DNA reads TGTGCCAGCAGTTTGGCGCAGGGACAGCCCCAGCATTTT. Amino acid sequence: CASSLAQGQPQHF.

This chain joins TRBV6-2 or TRBV6-3 and TRBJ1-5, with 12 bases matching TRBD1. Germline V gene data show CDR1 as MNHEY and CDR2 as SVGEGT. CDR3 size: 15 residues. V dropped 2 bases and J dropped 7; count of bases not matched to a gene: 3. CDR3: CASSYGTGGGQPQHF. The DNA for the CDR3 is TGTGCCAGCAGTTACGGGACAGGGGGCGGGCAGCCCCAGCATTTT.

The V gene is TRBV7-3, the J gene TRBJ1-5; perhaps TRBD1 as D (5 bases). Trimming shortened V by 0 bases and J by 0 bases, and 12 bases separated the two germline ends. In germline, CDR1 is SGHTA, CDR2 FQGTGA. This CDR3 spans 17 amino acids. The chain's CDR3 is CASSLTLDISSNQPQHF. The CDR3 DNA follows: TGTGCCAGCAGCTTAACTTTGGACATTTCTAGCAATCAGCCCCAGCATTTT. The whole variable domain, remainder taken from reference TRBV7-3 and TRBJ1-5, is GAGVSQTPSNKVTEKGKYVELRCDPISGHTALYWYRQSLGQGPEFLIYFQGTGAADDSGLPNDRFFAVRPEGSVSTLKIQRTERGDSAVYLCASSLTLDISSNQPQHFGDGTRLSIL.

The chain carries TRBV24-1 and TRBJ2-3; tentatively, D is TRBD2 (7 bases). The ends were cut back, 4 bases at V and 5 bases at J, with 15 bases in the middle. The length of the CDR3 is 15 residues. Germline values: CDR1 KGHDR, CDR2 SFDVKD. The CDR3 DNA reads TGTGCCACCAGTGACACTCGGGGGGCCGGAGATACGCAGTATTTT. The encoded protein is CATSDTRGAGDTQYF.

This chain uses TRBV7-9 with TRBJ2-7, with TRBD2 matching 11 bases. CDR3 size: 13 residues. The junction had 4 bases not matched to a gene; V was cut back by 10 bases and J by 2 bases. CDR1 SEHNR and CDR2 FQNEAQ come from the germline V gene (reference sequence). The CDR3 region has the DNA TGTGCCACCATGACTAGCGGGGCCTACGAGCAGTACTTC. It specifies CATMTSGAYEQYF.

The chain is built from TRBV7-2 and TRBJ1-5, with 11 bases lining up with TRBD1. From germline, CDR1 is SGHTA and CDR2 FQGNSA. This CDR3 comprises 15 residues. V dropped 5 bases and J dropped 2; count of bases not matched to a gene: 2. In DNA, the CDR3 is TGTGCCAGCAGCCGGGGACAGGGGGGCAATCAGCCCCAGCATTTT. It translates to CASSRGQGGNQPQHF.

The rearrangement uses TRBV25-1 and TRBJ2-7; D remains ambiguous. This CDR3 comprises 13 residues. Germline V gene lookup returns CDR1 MGHDK and CDR2 SYGVNS. V lost 5 bases and J 0 bases, leaving 8 bases between the germline ends. In nucleotides, the CDR3 is TGTGCCAGCAGTTCCAGGAACTCCTACGAGCAGTACTTC. It encodes CASSSRNSYEQYF.

This clone was recorded only once. This sequence joins TRBV9 and TRBJ1-2, with a tentative D call TRBD1 (5 bases). Germline V gene sequence: CDR1 SGDLS, CDR2 YYNGEE. V was pared by 4 bases and J by 4 bases, with 11 bases between. The CDR3 has 13 amino acids. CDR3 sequence (DNA): TGTGCCAGCAGCCTGGACAACAGCTATGGCTACACCTTC. Protein product: CASSLDNSYGYTF.

The chain uses TRBV5-5 and TRBJ2-7; D is unclear. V lost 1 base, J lost 2 bases, and 7 bases lay in between. The CDR3 is 13 residues long. Per the germline V gene, CDR1 is SGHKS and CDR2 is YYEKEE (reference sequence). The CDR3 spells CASSLWSTYEQYF. In nucleotides, the CDR3 is TGTGCCAGCAGCTTGTGGAGTACCTACGAGCAGTACTTC.

This chain's CDR3 is CASSEPGQSNTEAFF. The CDR3 coding sequence is TGTGCCAGCAGTGAACCCGGACAGTCTAACACTGAAGCTTTCTTT. The chain couples TRBV2 to TRBJ1-1, with D perhaps TRBD1 (6 bases). The CDR3 is 15 residues long. The V end lost 2 bases, the J end lost 2 bases, and 12 bases lay between the germline ends. From germline, CDR1 is SNHLY and CDR2 FYNNEI.

The chain joins TRBV19 to TRBJ2-6; possible D gene TRBD1, 6 bases. The CDR3 runs 16 residues. Germline-derived CDR1 and CDR2 are LNHDA and SQIVND (reference sequence). The V end was cut by 6 bases, the J end by 3 bases, with 15 bases between. CDR3 residues: CASSSLGGSGANVLTF. CDR3 nucleotides: TGTGCCAGTAGCTCCCTTGGGGGCAGTGGGGCCAACGTCCTGACTTTC.

The chain is built from TRBV5-1 and TRBJ2-1, with TRBD2 identical over 9 bases. The CDR3 extends over 18 amino acids. Unmatched junction bases numbered 13, after V lost 2 bases and J lost 4 bases. Per germline, CDR1 SGHRS and CDR2 YFSETQ. CDR3 sequence reads: CASSLVPLTSGLYNEQFF. The CDR3 nucleotides are TGCGCCAGCAGCTTAGTACCCCTGACTAGCGGCTTGTACAATGAGCAGTTCTTC.

The chain uses TRBV5-4 and TRBJ2-2; a weak D match, TRBD2 (7 bases). Germline values: CDR1 SGHNT, CDR2 YYREEE (reference sequence). The CDR3 covers 16 residues. V lost 3 bases to trimming and J lost 4 bases, with 16 bases between them. In DNA form, the CDR3 reads TGTGCCAGCAGCTCACCGACTAGCAGGGGCACCGGGGAGCTGTTTTTT. It encodes CASSSPTSRGTGELFF.

The rearrangement joins TRBV4-3 to TRBJ1-1; D is possibly TRBD1 (5 bases). Trimming pared 2 bases from V and 5 bases from J, leaving 15 bases between. This CDR3 region has 15 residues. The germline V gene has CDR1 LGHNA and CDR2 YSLEER. Written as DNA, the CDR3 is TGCGCCAGCAGCCAATCGAGTACAGGAGGGACTGAAGCTTTCTTT. It encodes CASSQSSTGGTEAFF.

The rearrangement links TRBV11-3 to TRBJ1-1, with D unresolved. Germline values: CDR1 SGHNT, CDR2 YENEEA. The CDR3 spans 13 residues. V gave up 2 bases and J gave up 2 bases, with 6 bases separating them. CDR3 DNA: TGTGCCAGCAGCTTAACACAAAACACTGAAGCTTTCTTT. Protein: CASSLTQNTEAFF.

CDR3 in DNA: TGTGCCAGCAGTGGGACTGATAATTCACCCCTCCACTTT. As protein: CASSGTDNSPLHF. The V call is TRBV2, the J call TRBJ1-6; no reliable D call. CDR3 length: 13 residues. CDR1 and CDR2 (germline): SNHLY, FYNNEI. V was clipped by 4 bases and J by 5 bases, with 6 bases between them.

Turning to this clone: The sample contains more than one DNA sequence encoding this CDR3. This rearrangement joins TRBV10-3 to TRBJ1-2; 11 bases align to TRBD1. Trimming removed 5 bases from V and 4 bases from J; junction bases left unmatched: 3. Looked up from germline, CDR1 is ENHRY and CDR2 is SYGVKD. This CDR3 comprises 14 residues. The CDR3 protein is CAISLGQGAYGYTF. CDR3 nucleotides: TGTGCCATCAGTTTAGGACAGGGGGCCTATGGCTACACCTTC.

J is TRBJ1-2 and V is TRBV6-5; perhaps TRBD1 as D (6 bases). Trimming removed 2 bases from V and 5 bases from J, with 9 bases in between. This CDR3 has 13 residues. CDR1 and CDR2 (germline): MNHEY, SVGAGI. CDR3 DNA: TGTGCCAGCAGTTACGCAACAGGGTATGGCTACACCTTC. Protein: CASSYATGYGYTF.

The chain combines TRBV18 with TRBJ2-5; D is perhaps TRBD1 (5 bases). With 8 bases removed from V and 0 bases from J, the gap between germline ends came to 10 bases. CDR3 length: 13 amino acids. Germline values: CDR1 KGHSH, CDR2 LQKENI. CDR3 coding DNA: TGTGCCAGCAAAGACAGCAACCAAGAGACCCAGTACTTC. This codes for CASKDSNQETQYF.

This clone was detected a few times. The chain links TRBV3-1 (or the pseudogene TRBV3-2) to TRBJ2-7; weak D call: TRBD1 (6 bases). Deletions cut 6 bases from V and 6 bases from J, with 12 bases between. The CDR3 is made up of 12 amino acids. The germline V gene encodes CDR1 LGHDT and CDR2 YNNKEL (reference sequence). CDR3 nucleotides: TGTGCCAGCAGAGACACAGGGAGCGAGCAGTACTTC. Translation: CASRDTGSEQYF.

J is TRBJ1-1 and V is TRBV7-9; D may be TRBD1 (5 bases). V dropped 4 bases and J dropped 1 base, with 10 bases sitting between them. Germline assignment: CDR1 SEHNR and CDR2 FQNEAQ (reference sequence). The CDR3 totals 14 residues. The CDR3 protein is CASSSATANTEAFF. The CDR3, as DNA: TGTGCCAGCAGCTCCGCGACAGCGAACACTGAAGCTTTCTTT.

V and J are TRBV21-1 and TRBJ1-5. TRBV21-1 is recorded as a pseudogene. There are 16 residues in the CDR3. CDR3 sequence: CASSKVGVKSSPPQHF. The DNA of the CDR3 is TGTGCCAGCAGCAAAGTAGGAGTTAAGTCTTCCCCGCCCCAGCATTTT.

This clone was seen only once. V usage is TRBV19 and J usage is TRBJ1-2; D is possibly TRBD1 (5 bases). Germline V gene sequence: CDR1 LNHDA, CDR2 SQIVND (reference sequence). With 3 bases removed from V and 4 bases from J, the gap between germline ends came to 9 bases. The CDR3 is 13 residues long. The CDR3 nucleotides are TGTGCCAGTAGTATGGGGGGGTCCTATGGCTACACCTTC. Amino acids: CASSMGGSYGYTF.

This clone was detected only once. The chain joins TRBV9 to TRBJ2-1, with 7 nucleotides matching TRBD2. Looked up from germline, CDR1 is SGDLS and CDR2 is YYNGEE. The CDR3 runs 14 residues. V dropped 0 bases and J dropped 3; count of bases not matched to a gene: 0. CDR3 sequence (DNA): TGTGCCAGCAGCGTAGAGCGGGGCTACAATGAGCAGTTCTTC. Translation: CASSVERGYNEQFF.

V is TRBV4-3 and J is TRBJ1-2; D gene uncertain. Germline values: CDR1 LGHNA, CDR2 YSLEER. The CDR3 has 15 residues. Trimming took 0 bases from V and 4 from J, leaving 12 bases between them. CDR3 sequence reads: CASSQEYEELYGYTF. CDR3 DNA: TGCGCCAGCAGCCAAGAATATGAGGAACTCTATGGCTACACCTTC.

Worth noting for this clone: Other DNA sequences in the same sample also yield this CDR3. CDR3 region: CASSQDGRQPQHF. CDR3 sequence (DNA): TGTGCCAGCAGCCAAGATGGGAGACAGCCCCAGCATTTT. The chain recombines TRBV3-1 (or the pseudogene TRBV3-2) with TRBJ1-5; D remains unclear. The V gene's germline CDR1 is LGHDT and CDR2 YNNKEL (reference sequence). The CDR3 runs 13 residues. V dropped 0 bases and J dropped 7 bases, with 7 bases sitting between them.